This T cell receptor beta chain was captured by sequencing in a study of healthy donors' naive CD4 and CD8 T cells. General observations from the study: Positive CDR3 charge linked to CD4+ cells, negative to CD8+ cells.

TCR libraries were built from about 0.55 ug of total RNA by linear amplification. In the original workflow: Sequencing covered 78,498 rearranged alpha-chain transcripts across about 5 healthy donors. TCRdb re-called the reads through MiXCR, storing one row per CDR3 protein. The V and J calls and clone size are TCRdb's, not the authors'. The data contain around 200,000 distinct CDR3 sequences, 65% to 75% of them singletons. A remark on this clonotype: Its antigen is as yet unknown.

Trimming cost V 1 base and J 5 bases; bases outside gene matches: 0. The CDR3 spans 14 residues. From germline, CDR1 is SGHKS and CDR2 YYEKEE (reference sequence). The TCR originated in a pool of human donors in good health; the sample pools cells from several healthy donors. The specimen was naive CD4+ and CD8+ T cells sorted from blood, pooled from several donors. The V gene is TRBV5-5, the J gene TRBJ2-7; 13 bases map to TRBD2. CDR3 bases: TGTGCCAGCAGCTTGACTAGCGGGGGGGACGAGCAGTACTTC. This gives the protein CASSLTSGGDEQYF. Complete variable domain (other parts from reference TRBV5-5 and TRBJ2-7): DAGVTQSPTHLIKTRGQQVTLRCSPISGHKSVSWYQQVLGQGPQFIFQYYEKEERGRGNFPDRFSARQFPNYSSELNVNALLLGDSALYLCASSLTSGGDEQYFGPGTRLTVT.